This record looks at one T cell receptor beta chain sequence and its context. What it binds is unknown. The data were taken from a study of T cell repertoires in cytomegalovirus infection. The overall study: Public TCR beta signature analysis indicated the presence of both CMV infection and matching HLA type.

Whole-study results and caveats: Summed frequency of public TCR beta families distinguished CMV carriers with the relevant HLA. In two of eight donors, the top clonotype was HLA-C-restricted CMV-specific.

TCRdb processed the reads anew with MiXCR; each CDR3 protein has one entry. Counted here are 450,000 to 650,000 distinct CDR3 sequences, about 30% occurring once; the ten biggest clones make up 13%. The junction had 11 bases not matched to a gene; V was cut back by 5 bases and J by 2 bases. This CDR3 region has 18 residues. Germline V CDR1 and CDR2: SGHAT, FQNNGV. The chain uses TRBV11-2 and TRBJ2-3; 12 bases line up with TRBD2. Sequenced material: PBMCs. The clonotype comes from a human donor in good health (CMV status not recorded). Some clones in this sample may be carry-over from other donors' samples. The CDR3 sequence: CASSPRGLAGGYTDTQYF. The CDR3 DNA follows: TGTGCCAGCAGCCCGAGGGGGCTAGCGGGAGGGTACACAGATACGCAGTATTTT.